This entry lists 8 T cell receptor beta chains sequenced from one sample in a study of blood T cell repertoires in COVID-19. TCRdb's copy holds only in-frame clones and misses some; the assay was immunoSEQ multiplex PCR. Seen here are some 390,000 clones, around 84% observed once, and the top ten hold around 3%. The sequencing input was peripheral blood. These TCRs come from a human donor in a cohort sampled during active COVID-19.

The chain uses TRBV12-5 and TRBJ2-2, with D possibly TRBD1 on 5 matching bases. V lost 0 bases, J lost 6 bases, and 14 bases lay in between. Germline CDR1 LGHNT, CDR2 FRNRAP. The CDR3 runs 16 residues. The CDR3, as DNA: TGTGCTAGTGGTTTGGTACTATCCAGGGCGGCCGGGGAGCTGTTTTTT. Encoded protein: CASGLVLSRAAGELFF.

Ten or more counts support this clone. The chain uses TRBV12-3 or TRBV12-4 and TRBJ1-1; D unresolved. The CDR3 runs 11 residues. Trimming shortened V by 6 bases and J by 6 bases, and 8 bases separated the two germline ends. The CDR3 DNA is TGTGCCAGCAGCCCGGTGGCTGAAGCTTTCTTT. It encodes CASSPVAEAFF.

V is TRBV2 and J is TRBJ1-6; D gene ambiguous. V lost 5 bases to trimming and J lost 10 bases, with 9 bases between them. This CDR3 spans 12 amino acids. The germline V gene encodes CDR1 SNHLY and CDR2 FYNNEI. The CDR3 is CASSPELSPLHF. The CDR3 DNA sequence: TGTGCCAGCAGTCCGGAACTATCACCCCTCCACTTT.

V and J are TRBV15 and TRBJ1-5; the match to TRBD1 covers 10 bases. Germline-derived CDR1 and CDR2 are LNHNV and YYDKDF (reference sequence). Trimming took 6 bases from V and 6 from J; bases not matched to a gene: 5. The CDR3 extends over 14 amino acids. The CDR3 DNA sequence: TGTGCCACCAGGACAGGGGGCCCGACTCAGCCCCAGCATTTT. It codes for CATRTGGPTQPQHF.

J is TRBJ1-2 and V is TRBV7-2, with 7 bases aligning to TRBD1. Trimming removed 1 base from V and 5 bases from J; junction bases left unmatched: 7. CDR1 is SGHTA, CDR2 FQGNSA, per germline. This CDR3 spans 15 amino acids. The CDR3 sequence: CASSLVGTVRYGYTF. CDR3 nucleotides: TGTGCCAGCAGCTTAGTTGGGACAGTTCGTTATGGCTACACCTTC. Full variable domain (rest looked up from reference TRBV7-2 and TRBJ1-2): GAGVSQSPSNKVTEKGKDVELRCDPISGHTALYWYRQSLGQGLEFLIYFQGNSAPDKSGLPSDRFSAERTGGSVSTLTIQRTQQEDSAVYLCASSLVGTVRYGYTFGSGTRLTVV.

The chain combines TRBV7-9 with TRBJ2-7; 11 bases fit TRBD2. The CDR3 is made up of 18 amino acids. The V and J ends lost 1 base and 1 base, in that order; junction bases with no gene match: 9. Germline CDR1 reads SEHNR; CDR2 reads FQNEAQ (reference sequence). The CDR3 here is CASSLVTSSGRRSYEQYF. In nucleotides, the CDR3 is TGTGCCAGCAGCTTAGTGACGTCTAGCGGGAGGAGGTCCTACGAGCAGTACTTC.

The chain links TRBV5-1 to TRBJ1-2; TRBD1 matches 9 bases. This CDR3 is built from 15 residues. Unmatched junction bases numbered 8, after V lost 0 bases and J lost 8 bases. Germline V CDR1 and CDR2: SGHRS, YFSETQ. The CDR3 DNA reads as TGCGCCAGCAGCTTGGTGGGACAGGGTTTAGGAGGCTACACCTTC. It yields the protein CASSLVGQGLGGYTF.

V and J are TRBV10-2 and TRBJ2-1; tentative D call: TRBD2 (6 bases). The V gene lost 0 bases and the J gene lost 6 bases, with 18 bases spanning the gap. Germline V gene data show CDR1 as WSHSY and CDR2 as SAAADI. CDR3 size: 17 residues. CDR3 sequence reads: CASSESRSIHGGNEQFF. The CDR3 DNA is TGCGCCAGCAGTGAGTCCCGCTCTATCCACGGGGGCAATGAGCAGTTCTTC.